The 24 T cell receptor beta chains presented below share a single source sample, sequenced in a study of vaccination and CD4 T cells after COVID-19. These receptors have no identified antigens. With the Oncomine TCR Beta short-read assay, DNA from cultured CD4+ T cells was sequenced. TCRdb re-called the PCR reads with MiXCR, one entry per CDR3 protein. Among about 16,000 distinct CDR3 sequences listed, approximately 57% were seen once. The treatment was: roughly 11-day PBMC culture with coronavirus spike peptide pools or control peptides (ViraFEST assay). The source material was CD4+ T cells from blood, cultured in vitro. Receptor source: a human donor who had recovered from COVID-19.

The genes are TRBV6-5 and TRBJ2-2, with TRBD1 matching over 7 bases. Trimming at V came to 1 base and at J to 5 bases, leaving 7 bases not matched to a gene. CDR1 is MNHEY and CDR2 is SVGAGI in the germline V gene. The CDR3 totals 16 residues. CDR3 sequence reads: CASSYLQGRGTGELFF. Written as DNA, the CDR3 is TGTGCCAGCAGTTACTTACAGGGGAGAGGGACCGGGGAGCTGTTTTTT.

This clonotype has only a few counts. V and J are TRBV21-1 and TRBJ1-1; no check of the table's D call, TRBD1, against the DNA was made. TRBV21-1 is noted as a pseudogene. The CDR3 is 15 amino acids. The CDR3 DNA reads as TGTGCCAGCAGCAGGCTCCGGGACAGGGGCCCTGAAGCTTTCTTT. Its translation: CASSRLRDRGPEAFF.

This rearrangement joins TRBV7-9 to TRBJ1-2; the D is unclear. Trimming shortened V by 1 base and J by 4 bases, and 13 bases separated the two germline ends. The V gene's germline CDR1 is SEHNR and CDR2 FQNEAQ (reference sequence). This CDR3 contains 15 residues. CDR3 nucleotide sequence: TGTGCCAGCAGCTTAGACGGAGGGAACGGCTATGGCTACACCTTC. This translates into CASSLDGGNGYGYTF.

CDR3: CASSLGGAASGANVLTF. The CDR3 bases are TGTGCCAGCAGCTTAGGGGGCGCGGCCTCTGGGGCCAACGTCCTGACTTTC. The gene calls are TRBV7-3 and TRBJ2-6, with D tentatively TRBD1 (6 bases). The CDR3 extends over 17 amino acids. With 2 bases removed from V and 0 bases from J, the gap between germline ends came to 11 bases. Germline CDR1 is SGHTA and CDR2 is FQGTGA.

This chain links TRBV29-1 with TRBJ1-3; the D is unclear. CDR3 length: 13 amino acids. V lost 7 bases and J lost 3, with 13 bases in between. Germline CDR1 SQVTM, CDR2 ANQGSEA. Here the CDR3 DNA reads TGCAGCGCCACGAACAGTAATGGAAACACCATATATTTT. Its translation: CSATNSNGNTIYF.

This clonotype was picked up a small number of times. The rearrangement uses TRBV6-1 and TRBJ2-4; 7 bases line up with TRBD1. Trimming removed 5 bases from V and 2 bases from J; junction bases left unmatched: 6. The CDR3 consists of 15 residues. Germline CDR1 reads MNHNS; CDR2 reads SASEGT. CDR3 nucleotides: TGTGCCAGCAGTAACCGACAGGGCTCCAAAAACATTCAGTACTTC. Translated: CASSNRQGSKNIQYF.

V usage is TRBV28 and J usage is TRBJ1-3; 7 bases are shared with TRBD1. CDR1 is MDHEN, CDR2 SYDVKM, per germline. The J segment lost 10 bases and the V segment lost 3 bases, leaving 12 bases of the junction unmatched. The CDR3 extends over 15 amino acids. The CDR3 is CASSLGIGQVKTIYF. The CDR3 DNA follows: TGTGCCAGCAGTTTGGGAATCGGACAGGTCAAAACCATATATTTT.

The V call is TRBV30, the J call TRBJ1-1, with D uncertain. Trimming removed 0 bases at V and 11 bases at J, with 10 bases between. This CDR3 has 11 amino acids. The germline CDR1 and CDR2 sequences are GTSNPN and SVGIG (reference sequence). The CDR3 is CAWSVSARAFF. The DNA of the CDR3 is TGTGCCTGGAGTGTATCGGCGCGGGCTTTCTTT.

This clonotype has only a few counts. The chain carries TRBV20-1 and TRBJ2-7; the D is unclear. Germline V gene lookup returns CDR1 DFQATT and CDR2 SNEGSKA (reference sequence). V was cut by 3 bases and J by 3 bases, with 12 bases left in between. This CDR3 has 13 amino acids. CDR3 region: CSASGRAGYEQYF. CDR3 coding DNA: TGCAGTGCTAGTGGGCGAGCCGGCTACGAGCAGTACTTC.

The chain combines TRBV30 with TRBJ2-7; perhaps D is TRBD1 or TRBD2 (5 bases each). The CDR3 sequence is 13 residues long. CDR1 GTSNPN and CDR2 SVGIG come from the germline V gene (reference sequence). Trimming left V 1 base short and J 7 bases short, with 14 bases between. The CDR3 sequence: CAWSETGPFEQYF. CDR3 in DNA: TGTGCCTGGAGTGAGACGGGACCCTTTGAGCAGTACTTC. Full variable domain (outside the CDR3, taken from reference TRBV30 and TRBJ2-7): SQTIHQWPATLVQPVGSPLSLECTVEGTSNPNLYWYRQAAGRGLQLLFYSVGIGQISSEVPQNLSASRPQDRQFILSSKKLLLSDSGFYLCAWSETGPFEQYFGPGTRLTVT.

The chain links TRBV28 to TRBJ2-7, with a tentative D call TRBD2 (6 bases). V was clipped by 7 bases and J by 0 bases, with 13 bases between them. This CDR3 region has 14 residues. In germline, CDR1 is MDHEN, CDR2 SYDVKM. CDR3 region: CASNPGGSSYEQYF. The CDR3 DNA reads TGTGCCAGCAACCCTGGGGGGAGCTCCTACGAGCAGTACTTC.

The rearrangement joins TRBV7-2 to TRBJ2-3; 10 bases match TRBD2. V lost 7 bases to trimming and J lost 6 bases; unmatched junction nucleotides: 10. The CDR3 is 15 amino acids. Germline CDR1 and CDR2: SGHTA and FQGNSA. CDR3 bases: TGTGCCAGCATCTTGGGGACTAGCGAGATTGATACGCAGTATTTT. This gives the protein CASILGTSEIDTQYF. The complete variable domain, with remaining parts taken from reference TRBV7-2 and TRBJ2-3, reads GAGVSQSPSNKVTEKGKDVELRCDPISGHTALYWYRQSLGQGLEFLIYFQGNSAPDKSGLPSDRFSAERTGGSVSTLTIQRTQQEDSAVYLCASILGTSEIDTQYFGPGTRLTVL.

This rearrangement joins TRBV27 to TRBJ2-3; weak D call: TRBD2 (6 bases). Germline V CDR1 and CDR2: MNHEY, SMNVEV (reference sequence). The V end lost 4 bases, the J end lost 0 bases, and 23 bases lay between the germline ends. The CDR3 is made up of 19 amino acids. CDR3 bases: TGTGCCAGCAGTTCAATCCTTCCGGGACTCATTTCTAGCACAGATACGCAGTATTTT. It yields the protein CASSSILPGLISSTDTQYF.

With respect to this clonotype: At one end the junction does not follow the germline gene, possibly because of a read error. This chain links TRBV6-2 or TRBV6-3 with TRBJ2-7, with 10 nucleotides matching TRBD2. From germline, CDR1 is MNHEY and CDR2 SVGEGT. This CDR3 is 13 amino acids long. Here the CDR3 reads CPSKLAGTYEQYF. The CDR3 DNA reads as TGTCCCAGCAAACTAGCGGGAACCTACGAGCAGTACTTC.

The J gene is TRBJ1-2, the V gene TRBV11-3; possibly TRBD1 for D (6 bases). Trimming left V 6 bases short and J 13 bases short, with 24 bases between. The CDR3 runs to 14 residues. Germline lookup yields CDR1 SGHNT and CDR2 YENEEA. The CDR3 region has the DNA TGTGCCAGCAGTTCTACCCGGGCCGCAAGCAGGGGCACCTTC. As protein: CASSSTRAASRGTF.

In its sample, this clonotype was seen a few times. V usage is TRBV10-3 and J usage is TRBJ2-2; D remains unclear. Per germline, CDR1 ENHRY and CDR2 SYGVKD. This CDR3 comprises 14 residues. V shed 6 bases and J shed 1 base, with 9 bases lying between them. CDR3 sequence: CAIREHLNTGELFF. The CDR3 DNA is TGTGCCATCAGGGAACACCTGAACACCGGGGAGCTGTTTTTT.

The CDR3 sequence is CASSYPGANEKLFF. CDR3 nucleotides: TGTGCCAGCAGCTATCCGGGGGCTAATGAAAAACTGTTTTTT. This chain links TRBV28 with TRBJ1-4, with D possibly being TRBD1 (5 bases). The CDR3 loop spans 14 amino acids. The germline V and J ends were trimmed by 6 bases and 3 bases, with 11 bases remaining between them. From germline, CDR1 is MDHEN and CDR2 SYDVKM.

V gene TRBV28 combines with J gene TRBJ1-5, with unresolved D. Germline V gives CDR1 MDHEN, CDR2 SYDVKM. The CDR3 length is 11 residues. Trimming took off 8 bases at V and 3 bases at J, with 5 bases between the two ends. CDR3 sequence: CASRSNQPQHF. CDR3 coding DNA: TGTGCCAGCCGATCCAATCAGCCCCAGCATTTT.

The chain uses TRBV10-1 and TRBJ2-3; D gene unclear. Germline lookup yields CDR1 WNHNN and CDR2 SYGVQD (reference sequence). The CDR3 has 14 amino acids. Trimming removed 3 bases from V and 5 bases from J, with 12 bases in between. CDR3 sequence reads: CASSEGQDQDTQYF. CDR3 DNA sequence: TGCGCCAGCAGTGAAGGGCAGGACCAAGATACGCAGTATTTT.

The chain employs TRBV2 and TRBJ1-2; D gene ambiguous. V lost 1 base to trimming and J lost 2 bases, with 11 bases between them. Germline loops: CDR1 SNHLY, CDR2 FYNNEI. This CDR3 contains 15 residues. The CDR3: CASSEEGTRNYGYTF. The CDR3 DNA sequence: TGTGCCAGCAGTGAAGAGGGCACGCGAAACTATGGCTACACCTTC.

This sequence joins TRBV6-1 and TRBJ2-7; TRBD2 aligns across 7 bases. The CDR3 length is 14 residues. The ends lost 5 bases at V and 2 bases at J; junction bases unmatched: 6. Germline assignment: CDR1 MNHNS and CDR2 SASEGT. The CDR3 sequence is CASSKSGNTYEQYF. CDR3 coding DNA: TGTGCCAGCAGTAAAAGCGGGAACACCTACGAGCAGTACTTC.

Only one count was recorded for this clonotype. This chain's CDR3 is CSVPSGRGRQETQYF. CDR3 coding DNA: TGCAGCGTGCCCTCGGGCAGGGGTCGTCAAGAGACCCAGTACTTC. The chain couples TRBV29-1 to TRBJ2-5, with D possibly matching TRBD1 (6 bases). Trimming shortened V by 6 bases and J by 2 bases, and 19 bases separated the two germline ends. The CDR3 contains 15 residues. The germline gives CDR1 SQVTM, CDR2 ANQGSEA.

This chain joins TRBV7-2 and TRBJ2-2, with 12 bases lining up with TRBD2. CDR1 SGHTA and CDR2 FQGNSA come from the germline V gene. J gave up 6 bases and V 5 bases, and 13 bases lay outside the gene matches. The CDR3 consists of 18 residues. Written as DNA, the CDR3 is TGTGCCAGCAGCCTGAATATGGGACTAGCGGGCCCTCCCGGGGAGCTGTTTTTT. Protein product: CASSLNMGLAGPPGELFF.

The chain is built from TRBV2 and TRBJ1-2, with D perhaps matching TRBD1 (5 bases). Deletions cut 3 bases from V and 2 bases from J, with 7 bases between. Germline V gene lookup returns CDR1 SNHLY and CDR2 FYNNEI. The CDR3 is 13 amino acids. The chain's CDR3 is CASSDQGNYGYTF. CDR3 in DNA: TGTGCCAGCAGTGACCAGGGAAACTATGGCTACACCTTC.